This TCR beta chain derives from a study of T cells after yellow fever vaccination (dated by TCRdb to between 2017 and 2020). Some background on the complete study: The SMART-Seq v4 Ultra Low Input RNA kit was used to prepare libraries from fractions with low cell numbers. Blood samples were taken at several timepoints before and after primary and secondary immunization, and bulk PBMC replicates and cell subsets were isolated. The cohort comprised two healthy male donors, one aged 18 to 29 and one aged 30 to 40 years. To follow T-cell clones before and after both primary and booster YFV17D yellow fever vaccination, bulk TCR alpha and beta repertoires underwent longitudinal sequencing. Points the paper makes about the study in general: Compared with the primary T-cell response, the secondary T-cell response was weaker but faster, peaking on day 5 rather than day 15. Because only a couple of donors were included in the study, the extent to which the findings can be generalized is limited. A small fraction of clonotypes appeared in both the CD4 and CD8 compartments, likely as a result of convergent recombination. After the booster, most clones that had expanded after primary vaccination were detected again (almost 97% of CD4 and around nine tenths of CD8), suggesting broad maintenance of memory. Because abundant contaminating clonotypes from the bulk population could be contained in FACS-sorted repertoires, computational filtering was required.

Sample treatment or condition, as interpreted from the label and publication: live attenuated yellow fever vaccine strain. At every blood-draw timepoint, two biological replicates of bulk PBMCs were collected. A standard Ficoll-Paque protocol was used to isolate PBMCs from peripheral blood. TriZol was used to extract RNA from bulk PBMCs, from CD4 and CD8 fractions, and from dextramer-positive and dextramer-negative fractions. TCR cDNA was made using 5'RACE template switching, a step that added a universal primer site and unique molecular identifiers. cDNA synthesis was primed from both the TCR alpha and TCR beta constant segments. Two PCR steps were used to amplify libraries, with sample barcodes and sequencing adapters being added in the second step. Libraries were sequenced on Illumina HiSeq 2500 (2x100 bp) or NovaSeq (2x150 bp). Regarding the original processing steps: MIGEC handled demultiplexing of reads and collapsing into UMI consensus sequences, while MiXCR performed V(D)J alignment. Using edgeR on replicate PBMC samples, clonotypes were called vaccine-responding if FDR was below 0.01 and the log2 fold change was above 5 up to day 15. Each bulk clonotype was labeled CD4 or CD8 based on which sequenced repertoire, CD4 or CD8, contained the clonotype at higher abundance. The raw public data were reprocessed by TCRdb itself: fastp quality trimming at Q25, MiXCR clonotype calling, in-frame beta chains only. A single entry per CDR3 protein holds the most common genes and DNA from its merged rows. TCRdb's processing, not the authors', yielded these V and J calls. In all, the sample holds a few hundred thousand distinct CDR3 sequences, and about 19% of those were seen once. The ten largest clones take up 14% of the sample.

CDR1 ENHRY and CDR2 SYGVKD were looked up in the germline V gene. Clipping removes 6 bases from V and 0 bases from J, with 4 as the unmatched junction base count. The CDR3 runs 16 residues from the cysteine to the phenylalanine. Only the CDR3 portion is preserved as DNA: 48 bases, with reading frame beginning at the first base. Concerning this clonotype: There is no known antigen for this receptor. Qualities for individual bases were not recorded, and no much larger clone is one base off.

The origin of this receptor is a man aged 25-40 years who received the YFV17D yellow fever vaccine. The chain joins TRBV10-3 to TRBJ2-1, and 11 junction bases match TRBD1. Sequencing was performed on PBMCs, taken 15 days after the yellow fever booster vaccination. The CDR3 in this case is CAISTGTGGSYNEQFF. The DNA sequence is given as TGTGCCATCAGCACCGGGACAGGGGGCTCCTACAATGAGCAGTTCTTC.